This entry describes one T cell receptor (beta chain). What it recognizes is unknown. This CDR3 is built from 15 residues. The germline V gene has CDR1 LNHNV and CDR2 YYDKDF (reference sequence). After removal of 8 bases from V and 4 bases from J, the junction contained 13 bases not matched to a gene. The record originates from a study of vaccination effects on CD4 cells after COVID-19. Study conclusions and caveats: Late in the post-vaccination period, infection-induced and vaccine-induced clones underwent marked clonal contraction.

Libraries were prepared by immunoSEQ multiplex PCR; TCRdb keeps only in-frame clonotypes and omits some of them. The table has approximately 74,000 clones, roughly four fifths seen once. Scientists isolated CD4+ T cells after a roughly 9-day culture period ended. Vaccination of participants consisted of two doses of either the BNT162b2 or mRNA-1273 vaccine. This TCR derives from a human donor who received a COVID-19 vaccine. The source was CD4+ T cells from PBMCs cultured without peptide, collected after COVID-19 vaccination. The J gene is TRBJ1-2, the V gene TRBV15; 7 positions match TRBD1. The CDR3 DNA reads TGTGCCACCGCGTTGGCAGGGGGATGGGGCTATGGCTACACCTTC. Translated, it gives CATALAGGWGYGYTF.